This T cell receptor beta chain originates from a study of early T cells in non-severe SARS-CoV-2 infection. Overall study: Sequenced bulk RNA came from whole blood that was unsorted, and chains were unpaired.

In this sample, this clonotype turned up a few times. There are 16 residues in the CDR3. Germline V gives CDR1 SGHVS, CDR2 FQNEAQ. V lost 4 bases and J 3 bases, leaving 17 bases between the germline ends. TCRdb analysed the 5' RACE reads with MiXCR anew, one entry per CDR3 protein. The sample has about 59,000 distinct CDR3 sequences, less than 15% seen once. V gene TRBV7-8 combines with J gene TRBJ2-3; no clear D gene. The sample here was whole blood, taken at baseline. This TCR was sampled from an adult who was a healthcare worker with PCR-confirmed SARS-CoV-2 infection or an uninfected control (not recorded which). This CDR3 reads CASSSTGAARTDTQYF. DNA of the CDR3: TGTGCCAGCAGCTCGACCGGAGCAGCGCGAACAGATACGCAGTATTTT.